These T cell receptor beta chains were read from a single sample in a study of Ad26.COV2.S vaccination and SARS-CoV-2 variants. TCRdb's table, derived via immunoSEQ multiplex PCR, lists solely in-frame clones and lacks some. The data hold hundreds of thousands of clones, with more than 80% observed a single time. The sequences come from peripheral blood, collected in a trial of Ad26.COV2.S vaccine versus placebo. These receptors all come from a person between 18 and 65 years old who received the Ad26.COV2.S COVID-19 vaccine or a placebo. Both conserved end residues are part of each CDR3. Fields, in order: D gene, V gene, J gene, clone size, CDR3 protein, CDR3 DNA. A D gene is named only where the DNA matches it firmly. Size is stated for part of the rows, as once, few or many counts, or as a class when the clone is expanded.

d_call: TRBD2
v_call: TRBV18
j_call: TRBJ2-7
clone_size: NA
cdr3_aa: CASSPLGLAGGHLSYEQYF
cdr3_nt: TGTGCCAGCTCACCGCTAGGACTAGCGGGAGGGCATTTAAGCTACGAGCAGTACTTC

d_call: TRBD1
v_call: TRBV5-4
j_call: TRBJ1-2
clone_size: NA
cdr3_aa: CASSPENRGQRGYTF
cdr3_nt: TGTGCCAGCAGCCCCGAAAACAGGGGGCAGAGAGGCTACACCTTC

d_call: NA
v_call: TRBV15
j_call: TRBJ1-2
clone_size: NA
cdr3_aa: CATSRDWAGKGYTF
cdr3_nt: TGTGCCACCAGCAGAGATTGGGCAGGGAAAGGCTACACCTTC

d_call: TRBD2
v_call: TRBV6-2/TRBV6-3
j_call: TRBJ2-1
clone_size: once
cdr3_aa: CASSYPSGDNEQFF
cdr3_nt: TGTGCCAGCAGTTACCCTAGCGGGGACAATGAGCAGTTCTTC

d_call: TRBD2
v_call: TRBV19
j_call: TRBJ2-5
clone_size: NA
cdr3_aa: CASSTSGTSVETQYF
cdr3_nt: TGTGCCAGTAGTACCAGTGGGACTAGCGTTGAGACCCAGTACTTC

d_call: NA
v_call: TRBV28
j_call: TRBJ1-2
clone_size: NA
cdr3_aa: CASSSPRGANYGYTF
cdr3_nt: TGTGCCAGCAGTTCACCTCGGGGAGCGAACTATGGCTACACCTTC

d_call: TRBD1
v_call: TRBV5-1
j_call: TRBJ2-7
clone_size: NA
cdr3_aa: CASSLAPDRGNEQYF
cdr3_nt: TGCGCCAGCAGCTTGGCCCCGGACAGGGGTAACGAGCAGTACTTC

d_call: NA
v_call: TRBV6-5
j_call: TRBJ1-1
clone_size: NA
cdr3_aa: CASSIHRVYSTEAFF
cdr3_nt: TGTGCCAGCAGTATCCACAGGGTCTATTCAACTGAAGCTTTCTTT

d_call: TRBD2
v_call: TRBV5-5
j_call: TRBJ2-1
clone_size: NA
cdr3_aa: CASSLVPSGLGDEQFF
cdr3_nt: TGTGCCAGCAGCTTGGTCCCTAGCGGGCTTGGCGATGAGCAGTTCTTC

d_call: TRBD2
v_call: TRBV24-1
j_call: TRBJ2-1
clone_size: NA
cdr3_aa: CATGEAGALHEQFF
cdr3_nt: TGTGCCACCGGGGAAGCGGGAGCTCTCCATGAGCAGTTCTTC

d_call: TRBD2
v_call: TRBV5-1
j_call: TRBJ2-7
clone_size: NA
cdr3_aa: CASSPSGRAYEQYF
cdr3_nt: TGCGCCAGCAGCCCTAGCGGGAGGGCCTACGAGCAGTACTTC

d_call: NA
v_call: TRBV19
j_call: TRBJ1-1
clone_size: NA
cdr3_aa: CASRRGRQMNTEAFF
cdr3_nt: TGTGCCAGTAGACGGGGCCGGCAGATGAACACTGAAGCTTTCTTT

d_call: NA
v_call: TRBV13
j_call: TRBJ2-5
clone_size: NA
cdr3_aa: CASSREVGYEQETQYF
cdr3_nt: TGTGCCAGCAGCCGCGAGGTCGGCTACGAGCAAGAGACCCAGTACTTC

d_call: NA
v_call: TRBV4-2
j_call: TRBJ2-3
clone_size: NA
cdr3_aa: CASSPSRVTDTQYF
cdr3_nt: TGTGCCAGCAGCCCTTCGAGGGTCACAGATACGCAGTATTTT

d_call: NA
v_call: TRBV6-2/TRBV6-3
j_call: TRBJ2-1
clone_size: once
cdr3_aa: CASCLNWNEQFF
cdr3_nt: TGTGCCAGCTGCCTCAATTGGAATGAGCAGTTCTTC

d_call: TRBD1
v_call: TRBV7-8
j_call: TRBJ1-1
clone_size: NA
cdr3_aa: CASRGTGWYTEAFF
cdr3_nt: TGTGCCAGCAGGGGGACAGGATGGTACACTGAAGCTTTCTTT

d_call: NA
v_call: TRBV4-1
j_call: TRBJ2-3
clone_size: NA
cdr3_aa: CASSQEETTTDTQYF
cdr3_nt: TGCGCCAGCAGCCAAGAGGAGACCACGACAGATACGCAGTATTTT

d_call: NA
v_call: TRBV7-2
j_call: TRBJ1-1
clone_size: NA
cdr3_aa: CASSSLGNTEAFF
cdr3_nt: TGTGCCAGCAGCTCCCTTGGGAACACTGAAGCTTTCTTT

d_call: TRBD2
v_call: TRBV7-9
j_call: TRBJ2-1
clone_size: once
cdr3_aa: CASSTGTSGRLDEQFF
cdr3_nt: TGTGCCAGCAGCACCGGGACTAGCGGGAGGTTGGATGAGCAGTTCTTC

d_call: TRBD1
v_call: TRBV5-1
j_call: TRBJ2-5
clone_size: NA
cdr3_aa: CASSTMTGIETQYF
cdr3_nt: TGCGCCAGCAGCACCATGACAGGGATCGAGACCCAGTACTTC

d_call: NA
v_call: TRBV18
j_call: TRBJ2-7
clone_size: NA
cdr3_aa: CASSPHLYEQYF
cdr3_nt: TGTGCCAGCTCACCACATCTTTACGAGCAGTACTTC

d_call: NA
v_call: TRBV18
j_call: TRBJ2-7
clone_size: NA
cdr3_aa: CASSPRDEQYF
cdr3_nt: TGTGCCAGCTCACCACGAGACGAGCAGTACTTC

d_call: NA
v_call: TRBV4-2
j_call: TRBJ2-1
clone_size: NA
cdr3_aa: CASSPNLAATSYNEQFF
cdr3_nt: TGTGCCAGCAGCCCCAACTTAGCGGCTACCTCCTACAATGAGCAGTTCTTC

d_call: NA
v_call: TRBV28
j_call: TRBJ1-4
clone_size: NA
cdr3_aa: CASSKKTRTGLGGEKLFF
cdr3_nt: TGTGCCAGCAGTAAGAAGACACGGACGGGCCTCGGGGGTGAAAAACTGTTTTTT

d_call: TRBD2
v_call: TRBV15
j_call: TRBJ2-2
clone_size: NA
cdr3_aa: CATSRAGTPGRGELFF
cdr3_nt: TGTGCCACCAGCAGAGCGGGGACTCCCGGGAGGGGGGAGCTGTTTTTT

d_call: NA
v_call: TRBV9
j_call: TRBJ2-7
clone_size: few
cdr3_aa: CASSVGPSTYEQYF
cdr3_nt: TGTGCCAGCAGCGTGGGTCCTTCTACCTACGAGCAGTACTTC